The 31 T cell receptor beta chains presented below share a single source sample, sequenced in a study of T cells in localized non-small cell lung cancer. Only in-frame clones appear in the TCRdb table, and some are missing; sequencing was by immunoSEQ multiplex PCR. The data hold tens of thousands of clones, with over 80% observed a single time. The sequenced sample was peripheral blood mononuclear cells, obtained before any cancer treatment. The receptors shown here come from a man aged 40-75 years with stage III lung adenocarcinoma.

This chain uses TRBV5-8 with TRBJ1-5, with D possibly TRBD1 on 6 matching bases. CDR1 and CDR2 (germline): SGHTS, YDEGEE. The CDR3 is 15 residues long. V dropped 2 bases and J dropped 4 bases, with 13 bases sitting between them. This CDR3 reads CASSFLDSGNQPQHF. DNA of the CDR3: TGTGCCAGCAGCTTTTTGGACAGCGGGAATCAGCCCCAGCATTTT.

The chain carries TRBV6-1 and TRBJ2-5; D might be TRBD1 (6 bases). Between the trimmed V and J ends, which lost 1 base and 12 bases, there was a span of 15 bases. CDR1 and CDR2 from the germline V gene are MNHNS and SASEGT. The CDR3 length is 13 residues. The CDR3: CASSEEGGTSEYF. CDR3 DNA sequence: TGTGCCAGCAGTGAAGAGGGTGGGACATCGGAGTACTTC.

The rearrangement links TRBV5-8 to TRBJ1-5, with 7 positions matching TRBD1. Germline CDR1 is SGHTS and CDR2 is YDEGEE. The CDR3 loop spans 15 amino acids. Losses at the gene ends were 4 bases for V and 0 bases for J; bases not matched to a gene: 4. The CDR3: CASSLGQLSNQPQHF. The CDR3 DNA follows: TGTGCCAGCAGCCTGGGACAGCTTAGCAATCAGCCCCAGCATTTT.

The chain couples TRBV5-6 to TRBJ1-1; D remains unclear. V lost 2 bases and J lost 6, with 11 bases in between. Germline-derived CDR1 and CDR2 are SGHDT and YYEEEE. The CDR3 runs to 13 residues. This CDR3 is CASSFVREAEAFF. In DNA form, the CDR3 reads TGTGCCAGCAGCTTCGTGAGAGAAGCTGAAGCTTTCTTT.

The CDR3 sequence is CASSQEQRATDTQYF. The CDR3 coding sequence is TGCGCCAGCAGCCAAGAGCAGAGGGCCACAGATACGCAGTATTTT. V usage is TRBV4-3 and J usage is TRBJ2-3; D may be TRBD2 (5 bases). The length of the CDR3 is 15 residues. The V gene's germline CDR1 is LGHNA and CDR2 YSLEER. V lost 0 bases, J lost 2 bases, and 9 bases lay in between.

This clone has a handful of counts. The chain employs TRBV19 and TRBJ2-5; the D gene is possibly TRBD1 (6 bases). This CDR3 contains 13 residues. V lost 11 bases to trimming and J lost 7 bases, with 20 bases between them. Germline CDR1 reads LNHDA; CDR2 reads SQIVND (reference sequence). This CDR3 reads CASAGDTLGTQYF. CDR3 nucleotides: TGTGCCTCGGCCGGGGACACCCTGGGGACCCAGTACTTC.

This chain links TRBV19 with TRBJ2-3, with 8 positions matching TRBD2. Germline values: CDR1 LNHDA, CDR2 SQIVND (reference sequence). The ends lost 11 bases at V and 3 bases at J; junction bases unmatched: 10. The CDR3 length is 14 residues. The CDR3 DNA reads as TGTGCCGCCTCCAAGCGGGGGCGAACAGATACGCAGTATTTT. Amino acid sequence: CAASKRGRTDTQYF.

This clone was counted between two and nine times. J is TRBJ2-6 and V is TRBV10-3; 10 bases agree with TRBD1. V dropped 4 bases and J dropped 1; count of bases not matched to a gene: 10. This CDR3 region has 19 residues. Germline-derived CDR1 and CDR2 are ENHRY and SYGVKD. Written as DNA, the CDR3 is TGTGCCATCAGTGCTTGGGGACAGGGGTTATTGTCTGGGGCCAACGTCCTGACTTTC. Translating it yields CAISAWGQGLLSGANVLTF.

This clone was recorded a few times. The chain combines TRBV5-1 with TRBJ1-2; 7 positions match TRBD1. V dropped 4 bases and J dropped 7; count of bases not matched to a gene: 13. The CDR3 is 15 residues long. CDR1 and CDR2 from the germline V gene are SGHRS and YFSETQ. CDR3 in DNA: TGCGCCAGCAGCACGACAGGGAATGAAGGTTTTGGCTACACCTTC. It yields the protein CASSTTGNEGFGYTF.

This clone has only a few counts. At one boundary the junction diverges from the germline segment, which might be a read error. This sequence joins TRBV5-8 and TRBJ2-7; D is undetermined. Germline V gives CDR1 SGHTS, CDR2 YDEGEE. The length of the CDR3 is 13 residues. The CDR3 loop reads CASTLPPLYEQYF. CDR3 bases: TGTGCCAGCACCTTGCCACCTCTCTACGAGCAGTACTTC.

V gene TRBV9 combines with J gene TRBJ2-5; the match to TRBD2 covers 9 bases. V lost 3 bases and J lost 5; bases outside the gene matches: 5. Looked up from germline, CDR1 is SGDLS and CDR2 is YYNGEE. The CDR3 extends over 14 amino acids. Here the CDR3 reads CASSEGLAGETQYF. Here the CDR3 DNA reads TGTGCCAGCAGCGAGGGACTAGCAGGCGAGACCCAGTACTTC.

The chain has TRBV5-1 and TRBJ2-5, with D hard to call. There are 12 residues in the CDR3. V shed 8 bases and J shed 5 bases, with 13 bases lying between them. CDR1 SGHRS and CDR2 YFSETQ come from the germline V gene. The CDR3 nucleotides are TGCGCCAGTTCGATAGAAGGCGAGACCCAGTACTTC. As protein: CASSIEGETQYF.

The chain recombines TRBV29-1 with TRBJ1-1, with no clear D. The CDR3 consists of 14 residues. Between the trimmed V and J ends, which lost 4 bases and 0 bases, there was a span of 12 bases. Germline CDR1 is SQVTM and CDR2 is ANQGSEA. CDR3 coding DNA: TGCAGCGTTGCGGCCCTATCTCTGAACACTGAAGCTTTCTTT. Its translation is CSVAALSLNTEAFF.

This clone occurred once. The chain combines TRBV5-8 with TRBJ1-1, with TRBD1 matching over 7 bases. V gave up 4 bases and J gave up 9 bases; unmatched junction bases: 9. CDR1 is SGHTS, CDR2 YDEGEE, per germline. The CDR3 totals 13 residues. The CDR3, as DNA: TGTGCCAGCAGCCCACGACAGGGCCGAAAAGCTTTCTTT. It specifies CASSPRQGRKAFF.

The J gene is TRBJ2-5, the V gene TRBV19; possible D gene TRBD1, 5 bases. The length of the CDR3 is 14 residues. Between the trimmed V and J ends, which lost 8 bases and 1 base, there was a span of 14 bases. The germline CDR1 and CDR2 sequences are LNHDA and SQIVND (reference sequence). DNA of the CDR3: TGTGCCAGTTCTCAGGGAAGGGCCCAAGAGACCCAGTACTTC. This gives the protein CASSQGRAQETQYF.

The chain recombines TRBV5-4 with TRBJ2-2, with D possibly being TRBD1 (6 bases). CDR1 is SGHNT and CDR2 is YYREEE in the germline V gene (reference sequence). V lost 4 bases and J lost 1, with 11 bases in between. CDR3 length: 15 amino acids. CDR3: CASSPDRLNTGELFF. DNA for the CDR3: TGTGCCAGCAGCCCTGACAGGCTGAACACCGGGGAGCTGTTTTTT. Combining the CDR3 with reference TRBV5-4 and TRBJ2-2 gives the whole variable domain ETGVTQSPTHLIKTRGQQVTLRCSSQSGHNTVSWYQQALGQGPQFIFQYYREEENGRGNFPPRFSGLQFPNYSSELNVNALELDDSALYLCASSPDRLNTGELFFGEGSRLTVL.

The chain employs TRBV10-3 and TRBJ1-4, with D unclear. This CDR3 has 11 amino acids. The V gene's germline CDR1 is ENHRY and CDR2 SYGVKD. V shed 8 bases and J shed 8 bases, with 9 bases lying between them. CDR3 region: CAIGESEKLFF. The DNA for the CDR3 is TGTGCCATCGGGGAGAGCGAAAAACTGTTTTTT.

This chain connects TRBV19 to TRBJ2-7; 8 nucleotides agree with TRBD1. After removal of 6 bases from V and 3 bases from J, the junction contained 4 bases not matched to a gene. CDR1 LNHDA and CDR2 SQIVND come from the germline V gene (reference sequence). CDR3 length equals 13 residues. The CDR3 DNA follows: TGTGCCAGTAGGGCAGGGGGCTTCTACGAGCAGTACTTC. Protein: CASRAGGFYEQYF. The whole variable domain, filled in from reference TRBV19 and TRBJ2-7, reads DGGITQSPKYLFRKEGQNVTLSCEQNLNHDAMYWYRQDPGQGLRLIYYSQIVNDFQKGDIAEGYSVSREKKESFPLTVTSAQKNPTAFYLCASRAGGFYEQYFGPGTRLTVT.

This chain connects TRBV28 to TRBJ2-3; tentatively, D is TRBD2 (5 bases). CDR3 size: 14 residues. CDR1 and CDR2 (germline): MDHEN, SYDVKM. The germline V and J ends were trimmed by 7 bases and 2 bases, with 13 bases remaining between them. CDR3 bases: TGTGCCAGCATGGGATGGCGGGCCACAGATACGCAGTATTTT. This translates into CASMGWRATDTQYF.

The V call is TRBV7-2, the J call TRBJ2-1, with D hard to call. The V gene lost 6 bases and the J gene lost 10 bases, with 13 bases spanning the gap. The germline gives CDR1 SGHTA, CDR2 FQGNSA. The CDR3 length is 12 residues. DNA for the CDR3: TGTGCCAGCAGTCACCCACCACTCGAGCAGTTCTTC. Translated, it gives CASSHPPLEQFF.

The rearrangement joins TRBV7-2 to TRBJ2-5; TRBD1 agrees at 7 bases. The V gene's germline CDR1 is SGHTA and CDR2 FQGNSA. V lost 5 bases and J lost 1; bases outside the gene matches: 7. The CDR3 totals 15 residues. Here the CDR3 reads CASSRDSNLQETQYF. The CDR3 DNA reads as TGTGCCAGCAGCCGGGACAGTAACCTCCAAGAGACCCAGTACTTC.

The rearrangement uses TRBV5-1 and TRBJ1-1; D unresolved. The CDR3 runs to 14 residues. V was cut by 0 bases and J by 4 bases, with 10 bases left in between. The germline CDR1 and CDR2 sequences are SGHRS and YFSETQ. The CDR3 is CASSLEKLGTEAFF. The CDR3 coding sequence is TGCGCCAGCAGCTTGGAGAAACTGGGCACTGAAGCTTTCTTT.

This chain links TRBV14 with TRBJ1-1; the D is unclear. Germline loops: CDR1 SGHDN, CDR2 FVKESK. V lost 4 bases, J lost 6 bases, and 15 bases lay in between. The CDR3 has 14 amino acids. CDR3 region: CASSLRTLSAEAFF. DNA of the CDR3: TGTGCCAGCAGCCTAAGGACGTTATCAGCTGAAGCTTTCTTT.

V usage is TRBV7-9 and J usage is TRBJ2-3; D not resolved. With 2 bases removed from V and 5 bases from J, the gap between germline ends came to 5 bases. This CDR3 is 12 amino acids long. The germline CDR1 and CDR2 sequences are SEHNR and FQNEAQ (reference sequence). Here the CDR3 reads CASSLWGDTQYF. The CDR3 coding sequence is TGTGCCAGCAGCTTATGGGGAGATACGCAGTATTTT.

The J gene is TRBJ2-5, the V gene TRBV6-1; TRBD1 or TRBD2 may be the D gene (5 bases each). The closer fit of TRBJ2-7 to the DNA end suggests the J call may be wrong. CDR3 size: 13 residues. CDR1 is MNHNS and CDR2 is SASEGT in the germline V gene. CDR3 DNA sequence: TGTGCCAGCACCCTGGGGGTAAGCTACGAGCAGTACTTC. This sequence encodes CASTLGVSYEQYF.

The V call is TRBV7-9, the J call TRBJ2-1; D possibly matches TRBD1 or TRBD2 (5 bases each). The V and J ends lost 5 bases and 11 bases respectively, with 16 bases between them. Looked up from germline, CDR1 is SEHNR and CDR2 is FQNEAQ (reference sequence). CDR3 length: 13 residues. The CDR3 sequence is CASSRDGPGQQFF. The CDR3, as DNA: TGTGCCAGCAGCCGGGACGGTCCGGGACAGCAGTTCTTC. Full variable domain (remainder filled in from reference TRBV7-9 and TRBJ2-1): DTGVSQNPRHKITKRGQNVTFRCDPISEHNRLYWYRQTLGQGPEFLTYFQNEAQLEKSRLLSDRFSAERPKGSFSTLEIQRTEQGDSAMYLCASSRDGPGQQFFGPGTRLTVL.

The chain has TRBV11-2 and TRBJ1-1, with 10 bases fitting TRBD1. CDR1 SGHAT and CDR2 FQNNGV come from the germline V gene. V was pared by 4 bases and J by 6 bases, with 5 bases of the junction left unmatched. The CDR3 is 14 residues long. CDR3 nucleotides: TGTGCCAGCAGCTCCGGACAGGGGGTGTCTGAAGCTTTCTTT. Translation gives CASSSGQGVSEAFF.

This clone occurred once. CDR3 residues: CASSLVSQGGEQYF. The DNA for the CDR3 is TGTGCCAGCAGCTTAGTCTCGCAGGGGGGCGAGCAGTACTTC. This rearrangement joins TRBV11-2 to TRBJ2-7, with D possibly matching TRBD1 (7 bases). Trimming took off 1 base at V and 6 bases at J, with 13 bases between the two ends. Germline-derived CDR1 and CDR2 are SGHAT and FQNNGV. The CDR3 length is 14 residues.

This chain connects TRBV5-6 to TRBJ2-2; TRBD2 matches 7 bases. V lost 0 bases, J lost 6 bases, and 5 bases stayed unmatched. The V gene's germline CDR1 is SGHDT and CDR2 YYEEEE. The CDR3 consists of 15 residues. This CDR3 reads CASSLGTRGPGELFF. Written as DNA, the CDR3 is TGTGCCAGCAGCTTGGGGACTAGGGGCCCCGGGGAGCTGTTTTTT.

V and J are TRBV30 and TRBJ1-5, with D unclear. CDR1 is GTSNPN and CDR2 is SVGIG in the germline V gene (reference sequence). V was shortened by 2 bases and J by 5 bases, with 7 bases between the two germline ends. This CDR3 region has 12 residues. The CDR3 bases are TGTGCCTGGAGTCCCGGGGATCAGCCCCAGCATTTT. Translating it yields CAWSPGDQPQHF.

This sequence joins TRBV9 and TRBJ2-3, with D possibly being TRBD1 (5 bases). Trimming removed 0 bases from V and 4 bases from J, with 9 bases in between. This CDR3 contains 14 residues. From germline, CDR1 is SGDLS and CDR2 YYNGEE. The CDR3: CASSVGIGADTQYF. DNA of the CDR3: TGTGCCAGCAGCGTAGGGATAGGGGCAGATACGCAGTATTTT.